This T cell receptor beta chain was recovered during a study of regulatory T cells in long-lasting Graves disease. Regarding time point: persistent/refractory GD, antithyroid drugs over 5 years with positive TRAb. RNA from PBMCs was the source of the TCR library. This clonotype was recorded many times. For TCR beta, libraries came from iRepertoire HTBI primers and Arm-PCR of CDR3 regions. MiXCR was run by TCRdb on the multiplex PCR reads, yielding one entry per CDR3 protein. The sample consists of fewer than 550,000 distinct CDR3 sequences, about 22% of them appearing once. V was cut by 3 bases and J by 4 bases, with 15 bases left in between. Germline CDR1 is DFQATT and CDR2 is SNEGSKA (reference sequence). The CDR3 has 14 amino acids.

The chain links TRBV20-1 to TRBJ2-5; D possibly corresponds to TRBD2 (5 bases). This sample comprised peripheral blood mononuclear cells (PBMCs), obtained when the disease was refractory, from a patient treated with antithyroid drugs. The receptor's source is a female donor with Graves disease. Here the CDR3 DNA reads TGCAGTGCTAGTGGTGTAGCGTTGCTAGAGACCCAGTACTTC. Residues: CSASGVALLETQYF.